The sequence of this TCR beta chain was determined in a study of shared clonotypes between healthy human individuals. The study's findings and limits: Rarefaction analysis demonstrated incomplete sorted-subset sequencing notwithstanding large depth. On the whole, naive subsets had larger estimated richness than memory subsets had.

The CDR3 extends over 15 amino acids. Germline V gives CDR1 MNHNY, CDR2 SVGAGI (reference sequence). Between the trimmed V and J ends, which lost 2 bases and 0 bases, there was a span of 11 bases. Investigators spread the genomic DNA of each subset evenly over several immunoSEQ plates. Profiling relied on immunoSEQ multiplex PCR, and the TCRdb table lists in-frame clones only, not all of them. The sample yields about 2.4 million clones, 80% to 95% seen once. Concerning this clone: The antigen is undetermined.

Researchers partitioned CD4+ cells into CD45RA+ naive and CD45RA-negative memory subsets. The sample comprised naive CD4+ T cells from PBMCs. The subset was: CD45RA+ positively selected. The clonotype originates from a man younger than 35 in good health. Some clones in this sample may be carry-over from other donors' samples. J is TRBJ2-7 and V is TRBV6-6; D not resolved. CDR3 residues: CASSYPGSSSYEQYF. As DNA, the CDR3 is TGTGCCAGCAGTTACCCCGGATCGAGCTCCTACGAGCAGTACTTC.